This TCR beta chain was sequenced for a study of blood T cell repertoires in COVID-19 (dated by TCRdb to the early 2020s). In the study overall: Collaborator samples came from the United States, Italy and Spain and covered acute and convalescent phases of COVID-19. The repertoires were released in a freely available public database intended as a resource for research on the immune response to SARS-CoV-2. The prospective study material was composed of cDNA or gDNA derived from T cells, B-cell-depleted T cells, or PBMCs. Nearly every sample came with metadata listing a de-identified subject ID, COVID-19 status, age in years and sex. Where available, HLA class I and class II types were taken from metadata supplied by the sample provider and were not determined by assay-based typing. Samples came from the ongoing ImmuneRACE study (first 160 participants) plus 1,254 subjects from 6 global collaborators. Deeply sampled blood TCRbeta repertoires from subjects exposed to, actively infected with, or recovered from COVID-19 were included in the dataset.

On this clone itself: The specificity of this receptor is unknown. Per-nucleotide qualities are absent, and no much larger clonotype sits a single base away.

TCRbeta CDR3 regions were amplified from genomic DNA using the immunoSEQ Assay, a bias-controlled multiplex PCR. The authors processed their data as follows. Within the assay, amplification of reference gene primers was used to estimate how many nucleated cells each sample contained. To quantify the absolute abundance of each unique TCRbeta CDR3 rearrangement, sequence reads were collapsed and filtered. Productive Simpson clonality was computed per sample as the square root of Simpson's diversity index over productive rearrangements. The clones in this table, taken by TCRdb from immuneACCESS, are in-frame only. Not every clone is retained; where verified, under half of the shortfall comes from an unresolved V gene, and the cause of the rest is unknown. The V and J calls and clone size were taken over from that table, and D and trimming were inferred from the DNA. Within this sample are 200,000 to 250,000 clones, with roughly four fifths of them counted one time only. The ten most abundant clones make up about 9% of the sample.

The study at large found these results: The amount of clinical and demographic metadata varied by source and participant and was provided uncurated.

Enrolling through a virtual design, the prospective study's participants ranged in age from about 18 to 89 years and lived across some 22 United States geographic areas. In the prospective study, participants were assigned to cohorts based on the clinical history participants reported in a screening survey and a study questionnaire. Recovered participants in ImmuneRACE Cohort 3 were defined as having two consecutive negative NP/OP PCR tests, clearance from a healthcare professional, or resolution of symptoms. In the prospective study, mobile phlebotomists collected whole blood, serum and a nasopharyngeal or oropharyngeal swab from each participant. Participants in the prospective study had the option to provide additional blood draws and questionnaires over a roughly two-month period. Before DNA extraction, blood samples from the prospective study were shipped at room temperature or frozen. At the junction V is shortened by 5 bases and J by 6 bases, with 17 bases in between. From the cysteine through the phenylalanine, the CDR3 covers 14 amino acids. Just CDR3 DNA is preserved here, 42 bases in frame from base 1. Reading the germline V gene gives CDR1 SGHVS and CDR2 FNYEAQ.

In this chain, TRBV7-6 is recombined with TRBJ2-7, with a tentative D gene TRBD1 over 6 matching bases. The specimen was PBMCs or T cells enriched from blood (not recorded which). The clonotype originates from a man between 35 and 55 years old who had recovered from COVID-19. The CDR3 corresponds to CASSRFRTGIEQYF. The DNA sequence reads TGTGCCAGCAGCCGATTTAGAACAGGGATCGAGCAGTACTTC. Outside the CDR3, residues come from the reference TRBV7-6 and TRBJ2-7 proteins, so the full variable domain is: GAGVSQSPRYKVTKRGQDVALRCDPISGHVSLYWYRQALGQGPEFLTYFNYEAQQDKSGLPNDRFSAERPEGSISTLTIQRTEQRDSAMYRCASSRFRTGIEQYFGPGTRLTVT.